The source of this T cell receptor (beta chain) is a study of PD-L1 blockade in urothelial cancer. Looking at the study overall: In the patient group, about 90% of the roughly 29 were males with bladder-origin urothelial cancer. Prior chemotherapy regimens per patient numbered 0 to 3.

Per the germline V gene, CDR1 is SGHRS and CDR2 is YFSETQ. J gave up 3 bases and V 4 bases, and 9 bases lay outside the gene matches. This CDR3 contains 16 residues. As for time point: pretreatment peripheral blood. Each patient contributed between 1 and 8 total time points of blood mononuclear cells, pretreatment and during treatment. This table comes from immunoSEQ multiplex PCR, and its TCRdb copy is limited to in-frame clones, with some not included. Seen here are tens of thousands of clones, about four fifths observed once, and the top ten hold around 6%. The clonotype comes from an older man with urothelial cancer. The chain has TRBV5-1 and TRBJ1-2, with 10 bases fitting TRBD1. The sample consisted of PBMCs, taken around atezolizumab (anti-PD-L1) treatment. The CDR3 sequence: CASSPGTGERDYGYTF. CDR3 bases: TGCGCCAGCAGCCCCGGGACAGGGGAAAGGGACTATGGCTACACCTTC.